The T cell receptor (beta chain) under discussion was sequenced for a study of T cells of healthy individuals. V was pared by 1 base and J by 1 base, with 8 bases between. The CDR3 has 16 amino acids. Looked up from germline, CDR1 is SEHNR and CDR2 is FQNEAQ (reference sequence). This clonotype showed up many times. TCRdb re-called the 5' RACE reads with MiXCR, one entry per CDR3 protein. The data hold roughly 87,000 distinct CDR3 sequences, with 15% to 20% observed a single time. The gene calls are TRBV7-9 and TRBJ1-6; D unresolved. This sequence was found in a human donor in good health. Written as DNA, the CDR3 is TGTGCCAGCAGCTTAGGGACCTGGTCCTATAATTCACCCCTCCACTTT. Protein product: CASSLGTWSYNSPLHF.